This passage covers 10 T cell receptor beta chains from one sample sequenced in a study of T cell repertoires in cytomegalovirus infection. TCRdb re-analysed the reads in MiXCR, keeping a single row per CDR3 protein. The table lists about 100,000 distinct CDR3 sequences, 20% to 30% of them singletons. The sample comprised CD8+ T cells from PBMCs. All receptors derive from a human donor in good health (CMV status not recorded). Some clones in this sample may be carry-over from other donors' samples.

This clonotype has at least ten counts. The V and J genes are TRBV7-9 and TRBJ2-7; TRBD1 matches 8 bases. Germline V gene data show CDR1 as SEHNR and CDR2 as FQNEAQ (reference sequence). V lost 5 bases and J lost 0; bases outside the gene matches: 6. The CDR3 length is 15 residues. CDR3 in DNA: TGTGCCAGCAGCCAAGGGACAGGCAGCTCCTACGAGCAGTACTTC. It specifies CASSQGTGSSYEQYF.

The chain links TRBV7-9 to TRBJ2-7; D is perhaps TRBD2 (5 bases). The CDR3 contains 13 residues. Germline lookup yields CDR1 SEHNR and CDR2 FQNEAQ (reference sequence). V lost 5 bases, J lost 6 bases, and 14 bases lay in between. The CDR3 nucleotides read TGTGCCAGCAGCCCACCGTCGGGAACCGAGCAGTACTTC. It codes for CASSPPSGTEQYF.

This CDR3 reads CASSFSTTYEQYF. Written as DNA, the CDR3 is TGTGCCAGCAGCTTCAGTACCACCTACGAGCAGTACTTC. The chain joins TRBV12-3 or TRBV12-4 to TRBJ2-7; D call uncertain. The CDR3 consists of 13 residues. V was clipped by 6 bases and J by 2 bases, with 11 bases between them.

This clonotype has a handful of counts. V gene TRBV12-3 or TRBV12-4 combines with J gene TRBJ2-7; D unclear. CDR3 length: 14 residues. The ends were cut back, 6 bases at V and 5 bases at J, with 17 bases in the middle. The CDR3 protein is CASSPSPSSNEQYF. Here the CDR3 DNA reads TGTGCCAGCAGCCCCTCCCCTAGTTCAAACGAGCAGTACTTC.

This clonotype occurred many times. V gene TRBV7-2 combines with J gene TRBJ1-1; unclear D gene. The CDR3 totals 12 residues. V dropped 5 bases and J dropped 8 bases, with 12 bases sitting between them. CDR1 is SGHTA and CDR2 is FQGNSA in the germline V gene. The CDR3 here is CASSVRGREAFF. In DNA, the CDR3 is TGTGCCAGCAGCGTTAGAGGGAGGGAAGCTTTCTTT.

This clonotype appeared a single time. This is likely a read error, given that the CDR3 carries no conserved phenylalanine or tryptophan at its end. This chain links TRBV11-2 with TRBJ2-7; no reliable D call. This CDR3 comprises 13 residues. Trimming removed 2 bases at V and 5 bases at J, with 10 bases between. Germline CDR1 reads SGHAT; CDR2 reads FQNNGV. The DNA for the CDR3 is TGTGCCAGCAGCTTAATGGTACGCGACGAGCAGTACTGC. Protein sequence: CASSLMVRDEQYC.

This clonotype was recorded a few times. The J gene is TRBJ1-5, the V gene TRBV6-2 or TRBV6-3; tentatively, D is TRBD1 (6 bases). Trimming left V 7 bases short and J 6 bases short, with 13 bases between. CDR1 and CDR2 (germline): MNHEY, SVGEGT. This CDR3 region has 13 residues. CDR3 protein: CASNTNRVQPQHF. CDR3 sequence (DNA): TGTGCCAGCAATACTAACAGGGTTCAGCCCCAGCATTTT.

The chain is built from TRBV28 and TRBJ2-2; 10 bases align to TRBD1. Per germline, CDR1 MDHEN and CDR2 SYDVKM. The CDR3 consists of 15 residues. The ends lost 6 bases at V and 4 bases at J; junction bases unmatched: 5. The chain's CDR3 is CASSSGQGPTGELFF. Written as DNA, the CDR3 is TGTGCCAGCAGCTCGGGACAGGGGCCCACCGGGGAGCTGTTTTTT. Variable domain in full (rest from reference TRBV28 and TRBJ2-2): DVKVTQSSRYLVKRTGEKVFLECVQDMDHENMFWYRQDPGLGLRLIYFSYDVKMKEKGDIPEGYSVSREKKERFSLILESASTNQTSMYLCASSSGQGPTGELFFGEGSRLTVL.

This clonotype was seen a few times. The J gene is TRBJ2-1, the V gene TRBV11-1, with 14 nucleotides matching TRBD2. The CDR3 has 15 amino acids. Germline V CDR1 and CDR2: SGHAT, FQDESV (reference sequence). Trimming removed 5 bases from V and 7 bases from J; junction bases left unmatched: 4. CDR3 sequence (DNA): TGTGCCAGCAGCAAGACTAGCGGGGGGGATAATGAGCAGTTCTTC. Translated: CASSKTSGGDNEQFF. The full variable domain, completed using reference TRBV11-1 and TRBJ2-1, is EAEVAQSPRYKITEKSQAVAFWCDPISGHATLYWYRQILGQGPELLVQFQDESVVDDSQLPKDRFSAERLKGVDSTLKIQPAELGDSAMYLCASSKTSGGDNEQFFGPGTRLTVL.

This chain uses TRBV5-6 with TRBJ1-1, with D unresolved. The CDR3 has 12 residues. V dropped 2 bases and J dropped 6 bases, with 8 bases sitting between them. The germline gives CDR1 SGHDT, CDR2 YYEEEE. CDR3 residues: CASSLYGAEAFF. CDR3 DNA: TGTGCCAGCAGCTTATATGGAGCTGAAGCTTTCTTT.